Listed below are T cell receptor beta chains from one sample, sequenced in a study of blood T cell repertoires in COVID-19. The method was immunoSEQ multiplex PCR; TCRdb's version includes in-frame clones alone and lacks a portion of them. Of 150,000 or so clones in the sample, about 83% are singletons; the top ten hold about 12%. The sequencing input was peripheral blood. All receptors come from a woman between 55 and 75 years old with COVID-19, enrolled during active disease. Each CDR3 is given with its conserved first and last residue. The D gene is left open where the match is weak. Expanded clones get a size class; other rows say once, few or many, or leave the size out.

clone size,J gene,D gene,V gene,CDR3 DNA,CDR3 protein
NA,TRBJ2-3,NA,TRBV29-1,TGCAGCGTTGGAGCAGATACGCAGTATTTT,CSVGADTQYF
NA,TRBJ1-1,NA,TRBV27,TGTGCCAGCAGTTTATTCCAGGGCAGAGACACTGAAGCTTTCTTT,CASSLFQGRDTEAFF
NA,TRBJ2-3,TRBD1,TRBV7-2,TGTGCCAGCAGCCCCTTCGGACAGGAGTACACAGATACGCAGTATTTT,CASSPFGQEYTDTQYF
few,TRBJ1-1,TRBD1,TRBV6-5,TGTGCCAGCACCCAGACAGGGGCTGAAGCTTTCTTT,CASTQTGAEAFF
NA,TRBJ1-1,NA,TRBV11-2,TGTGCCAGCAGCCCCCGGTCGTCGAACACTGAAGCTTTCTTT,CASSPRSSNTEAFF
NA,TRBJ2-1,TRBD2,TRBV18,TGTGCCAGCTCACCACGACTAGCGGGAGCCAATGAGCAGTTCTTC,CASSPRLAGANEQFF
few,TRBJ2-1,TRBD1,TRBV27,TGTGCCAGCAGCCGCGGACAGGGAAGGTTCGTTGAGCAGTTCTTC,CASSRGQGRFVEQFF
NA,TRBJ1-5,NA,TRBV4-2,TGTGCCAGCAGCCAAGAACTGTCGGGTTTTAATCAGCCCCAGCATTTT,CASSQELSGFNQPQHF
NA,TRBJ2-3,NA,TRBV28,TGTGCCAGCAGTTTGGGTGGGCGAGATACGCAGTATTTT,CASSLGGRDTQYF
many,TRBJ1-4,TRBD1,TRBV6-5,TGTGCCAGCGAACGGGACAGGGATGAAAAACTGTTTTTT,CASERDRDEKLFF
NA,TRBJ1-1,NA,TRBV6-5,TGTGCCAGCAGTTACCAAGGGGCCTCCTGGGACACTGAAGCTTTCTTT,CASSYQGASWDTEAFF
few,TRBJ1-5,NA,TRBV9,TGTGCCAGCAGCCCAGGCGGACAGATAAATCAGCCCCAGCATTTT,CASSPGGQINQPQHF
once,TRBJ1-1,NA,TRBV5-1,TGCGCCAGCAGCTTGGATGCGGGAGGGAACACTGAAGCTTTCTTT,CASSLDAGGNTEAFF
NA,TRBJ1-2,TRBD1,TRBV3-1/TRBV3-2,TGTGCCAGCAGCCATGGACAGGGGGCGGTAGGCTACACCTTC,CASSHGQGAVGYTF